A single sample is the source of the 30 T cell receptor beta chains below, sequenced in a study of OX40 agonist ivuxolimab in advanced cancers. The data were produced by immunoSEQ multiplex PCR, yet TCRdb's version contains in-frame clones alone and is incomplete. The sample gives some 59,000 clones, 90% of which show up once; roughly 4.8% is in the top ten. The starting material was CD4+ or CD8+ T cells sorted from blood, obtained in a trial of the OX40 agonist ivuxolimab. The receptors originated from an adult with an advanced solid tumor such as melanoma, head and neck, liver or kidney cancer.

The chain recombines TRBV7-9 with TRBJ2-1, with 9 bases identical to TRBD2. CDR1 is SEHNR and CDR2 is FQNEAQ in the germline V gene (reference sequence). The CDR3 sequence is 19 residues long. J lost 4 bases, V lost 3 bases, and 16 bases had no gene match. CDR3 in amino acids: CASSFTLAGYGASYNEQFF. The DNA of the CDR3 is TGTGCCAGCAGCTTTACGCTAGCGGGATACGGTGCCTCTTACAATGAGCAGTTCTTC.

The genes are TRBV12-5 and TRBJ1-5, with D perhaps TRBD1 (6 bases). Germline V gives CDR1 LGHNT, CDR2 FRNRAP. This CDR3 contains 14 residues. Between the trimmed V and J ends, which lost 6 bases and 2 bases, there was a span of 11 bases. The CDR3 nucleotides are TGTGCTAGTGGCCCGACAGGTGGCAATCAGCCCCAGCATTTT. Amino acid sequence: CASGPTGGNQPQHF.

The J gene is TRBJ1-2, the V gene TRBV30; tentatively, D is TRBD1 (6 bases). Trimming shortened V by 0 bases and J by 8 bases, and 16 bases separated the two germline ends. This CDR3 contains 14 residues. Per the germline V gene, CDR1 is GTSNPN and CDR2 is SVGIG (reference sequence). The CDR3 is CAWSVAGVGRGYTF. The CDR3 DNA is TGTGCCTGGAGTGTTGCAGGGGTTGGTCGGGGCTACACCTTC.

The V and J genes are TRBV29-1 and TRBJ2-3; 8 bases line up with TRBD2. CDR1 is SQVTM, CDR2 ANQGSEA, per germline. The junction had 8 bases not matched to a gene; V was cut back by 4 bases and J by 5 bases. This CDR3 has 14 residues. CDR3 residues: CSVVRSGVGDTQYF. The CDR3 DNA follows: TGCAGCGTTGTTCGTAGCGGGGTGGGAGATACGCAGTATTTT.

This rearrangement joins TRBV27 to TRBJ2-3; unclear D gene. CDR3 length: 13 amino acids. Trimming shortened V by 0 bases and J by 5 bases, and 6 bases separated the two germline ends. Germline CDR1 is MNHEY and CDR2 is SMNVEV (reference sequence). CDR3 in DNA: TGTGCCAGCAGTTTATCGCTGGAAGATACGCAGTATTTT. Protein product: CASSLSLEDTQYF.

The chain joins TRBV5-1 to TRBJ1-2; a weak D match, TRBD1 (6 bases). Deletions cut 0 bases from V and 2 bases from J, with 8 bases between. CDR3 length: 14 amino acids. The V gene's germline CDR1 is SGHRS and CDR2 YFSETQ. This chain's CDR3 is CASSLGDTNYGYTF. The CDR3 region has the DNA TGCGCCAGCAGCTTGGGGGACACGAACTATGGCTACACCTTC. Based on the CDR3 plus reference TRBV5-1 and TRBJ1-2, the full variable domain is KAGVTQTPRYLIKTRGQQVTLSCSPISGHRSVSWYQQTPGQGLQFLFEYFSETQRNKGNFPGRFSGRQFSNSRSEMNVSTLELGDSALYLCASSLGDTNYGYTFGSGTRLTVV.

The V gene is TRBV5-4, the J gene TRBJ2-1; 10 nucleotides agree with TRBD2. With V trimmed by 3 bases and J by 4 bases, 4 bases remained unmatched. Per germline, CDR1 SGHNT and CDR2 YYREEE (reference sequence). The CDR3 is made up of 15 amino acids. For the CDR3, the DNA is TGTGCCAGCAGCTCCCTAGCGGGGGCGTACAATGAGCAGTTCTTC. Protein product: CASSSLAGAYNEQFF.

The chain couples TRBV5-4 to TRBJ1-1, with TRBD1 matching 9 bases. V shed 5 bases, J shed 3 bases, and the junction held 8 bases outside the gene matches. Germline CDR1 reads SGHNT; CDR2 reads YYREEE (reference sequence). There are 15 residues in the CDR3. The CDR3 loop reads CASRVRDRVDTEAFF. Written as DNA, the CDR3 is TGTGCCAGCAGGGTCCGGGACAGGGTGGACACTGAAGCTTTCTTT.

The gene calls are TRBV5-1 and TRBJ1-5, with 7 positions matching TRBD1. CDR3 size: 13 residues. Germline V gives CDR1 SGHRS, CDR2 YFSETQ. V was clipped by 2 bases and J by 5 bases; unmatched bases: 1. The CDR3 reads CASSLGTDQPQHF. As DNA, the CDR3 is TGCGCCAGCAGCTTAGGGACAGATCAGCCCCAGCATTTT.

A few counts support this clone. V gene TRBV10-3 combines with J gene TRBJ1-6, with unresolved D. This CDR3 has 12 amino acids. Deletions cut 0 bases from V and 6 bases from J, with 0 bases between. CDR1 and CDR2 (germline): ENHRY, SYGVKD. The CDR3 spells CAISESNSPLHF. The CDR3, as DNA: TGTGCCATCAGTGAGTCTAATTCACCCCTCCACTTT.

The chain carries TRBV10-3 and TRBJ1-3; unclear D gene. CDR1 is ENHRY and CDR2 is SYGVKD in the germline V gene. V dropped 4 bases and J dropped 9 bases, with 13 bases sitting between them. CDR3 length equals 13 residues. The CDR3 here is CAISGAGKATIYF. DNA of the CDR3: TGTGCCATCAGTGGGGCAGGCAAGGCCACCATATATTTT.

V and J are TRBV6-5 and TRBJ1-5, with a tentative D call TRBD1 (5 bases). This CDR3 region has 14 residues. Germline V CDR1 and CDR2: MNHEY, SVGAGI. Trimming removed 5 bases at V and 5 bases at J, with 13 bases between. The CDR3 loop reads CASSEKGGDQPQHF. For the CDR3, the DNA is TGTGCCAGCAGTGAAAAGGGAGGGGATCAGCCCCAGCATTTT.

This sequence joins TRBV11-2 and TRBJ2-1; maybe TRBD2 (6 bases). This CDR3 is 15 amino acids long. Germline values: CDR1 SGHAT, CDR2 FQNNGV. V dropped 0 bases and J dropped 9 bases, with 15 bases sitting between them. The CDR3 spells CASSLDRFAGSEQFF. DNA for the CDR3: TGTGCCAGCAGCTTAGATAGGTTTGCGGGGAGTGAGCAGTTCTTC.

This sequence joins TRBV10-3 and TRBJ2-5, with 15 bases aligning to TRBD2. Germline V CDR1 and CDR2: ENHRY, SYGVKD. V lost 10 bases and J lost 7; bases outside the gene matches: 13. The CDR3 is made up of 16 amino acids. CDR3 residues: CATTGTSGRTRGTQYF. For the CDR3, the DNA is TGTGCCACCACTGGGACTAGCGGGAGGACCCGGGGGACCCAGTACTTC.

The DNA of the CDR3 is TGTGCCAGCAGCTTGCAGGGGGCTGGCTCCTACAATGAGCAGTTCTTC. Translated: CASSLQGAGSYNEQFF. V gene TRBV11-2 combines with J gene TRBJ2-1; 8 bases fit TRBD1. This CDR3 has 16 residues. V was clipped by 3 bases and J by 0 bases; unmatched bases: 4. Germline CDR1 SGHAT, CDR2 FQNNGV.

The chain links TRBV5-5 to TRBJ1-6; 7 bases match TRBD1. J lost 5 bases, V lost 3 bases, and 5 bases had no gene match. The CDR3 has 15 residues. The V gene's germline CDR1 is SGHKS and CDR2 YYEKEE (reference sequence). Here the CDR3 reads CASSWGTVDNSPLHF. For the CDR3, the DNA is TGTGCCAGCAGCTGGGGGACAGTTGATAATTCACCCCTCCACTTT.

J is TRBJ2-3 and V is TRBV28; no clear D. The CDR3 has 15 amino acids. Trimming took 7 bases from V and 1 from J, leaving 15 bases between them. The germline V gene has CDR1 MDHEN and CDR2 SYDVKM. The DNA for the CDR3 is TGTGCCAGCACCACGTCGGCATCTGGCACAGATACGCAGTATTTT. It is translated as CASTTSASGTDTQYF.

V and J are TRBV10-3 and TRBJ2-7; possibly TRBD2 for D (6 bases). The CDR3 sequence is 14 residues long. The V and J ends lost 4 bases and 2 bases respectively, with 12 bases between them. From germline, CDR1 is ENHRY and CDR2 SYGVKD. CDR3 coding DNA: TGTGCCATCAGTGCCGGGAGACTCGCCTACGAGCAGTACTTC. Protein sequence: CAISAGRLAYEQYF.

The chain recombines TRBV7-2 with TRBJ2-7; D is unresolved. V was cut by 7 bases and J by 0 bases, with 16 bases left in between. CDR1 is SGHTA and CDR2 is FQGNSA in the germline V gene. The CDR3 runs 15 residues. CDR3 coding DNA: TGTGCCAGCACCCTATACCGGTCTAGCTCCTACGAGCAGTACTTC. As protein: CASTLYRSSSYEQYF.

J is TRBJ2-1 and V is TRBV7-9, with D hard to call. The V gene lost 5 bases and the J gene lost 9 bases, with 11 bases spanning the gap. CDR1 SEHNR and CDR2 FQNEAQ come from the germline V gene (reference sequence). This CDR3 has 12 residues. CDR3 amino acids: CASSLTAVEQFF. CDR3 DNA: TGTGCCAGCAGCCTTACGGCGGTTGAGCAGTTCTTC. Variable domain in full (rest from reference TRBV7-9 and TRBJ2-1): DTGVSQNPRHKITKRGQNVTFRCDPISEHNRLYWYRQTLGQGPEFLTYFQNEAQLEKSRLLSDRFSAERPKGSFSTLEIQRTEQGDSAMYLCASSLTAVEQFFGPGTRLTVL.

The chain has TRBV28 and TRBJ2-3; TRBD1 is a possible D gene (5 bases). This CDR3 has 15 residues. Germline assignment: CDR1 MDHEN and CDR2 SYDVKM. Trimming shortened V by 5 bases and J by 4 bases, and 16 bases separated the two germline ends. DNA for the CDR3: TGTGCCAGCAGTAGCCTGAATTGGGGCGCAGATACGCAGTATTTT. It is translated as CASSSLNWGADTQYF.

This chain uses TRBV13 with TRBJ1-6; TRBD1 might be the D (5 bases). In germline, CDR1 is PRHDT, CDR2 FYEKMQ (reference sequence). Trimming removed 5 bases at V and 6 bases at J, with 11 bases between. The CDR3 loop spans 14 amino acids. CDR3 protein: CASSTGWGNSPLHF. In nucleotides, the CDR3 is TGTGCCAGCAGCACAGGATGGGGTAATTCACCCCTCCACTTT.

This chain connects TRBV10-3 to TRBJ2-1, with 13 bases that match TRBD2. The trim removed 7 bases at V and 4 bases at J, leaving 4 bases unmatched. CDR3 length: 15 amino acids. Germline CDR1 and CDR2: ENHRY and SYGVKD. CDR3 in DNA: TGTGCCATCACCCCGACTAGCGGGGGGTACAATGAGCAGTTCTTC. This translates into CAITPTSGGYNEQFF.

V gene TRBV4-1 combines with J gene TRBJ1-1; D remains ambiguous. This CDR3 is 14 amino acids long. Looked up from germline, CDR1 is MGHRA and CDR2 is YSYEKL. Trimming left V 1 base short and J 4 bases short, with 10 bases between. The CDR3 DNA sequence: TGCGCCAGCAGCCAAGGGACCTTCGTCACTGAAGCTTTCTTT. Protein product: CASSQGTFVTEAFF.

Only a few counts were recorded for this clone. V and J are TRBV29-1 and TRBJ2-2; a possible D gene is TRBD2 (6 bases). V was pared by 7 bases and J by 1 base, with 13 bases between. The CDR3 spans 14 residues. Looked up from germline, CDR1 is SQVTM and CDR2 is ANQGSEA. The CDR3 sequence is CSAGGVMNTGELFF. CDR3 sequence (DNA): TGCAGCGCCGGAGGGGTTATGAACACCGGGGAGCTGTTTTTT.

J is TRBJ2-6 and V is TRBV29-1; no reliable D call. This CDR3 comprises 18 residues. Per the germline V gene, CDR1 is SQVTM and CDR2 is ANQGSEA. With 6 bases removed from V and 0 bases from J, the gap between germline ends came to 21 bases. The CDR3 DNA reads TGCAGCGTGGCCCCCAGTTCAGCTGACCTCTCTGGGGCCAACGTCCTGACTTTC. Translating it yields CSVAPSSADLSGANVLTF.

The CDR3 loop reads CASSLRLAGGDTGELFF. In DNA, the CDR3 is TGTGCCAGCAGCTTACGACTAGCGGGAGGCGACACCGGGGAGCTGTTTTTT. The chain has TRBV7-6 and TRBJ2-2, with 13 bases matching TRBD2. The CDR3 runs to 17 residues. The V gene end was trimmed by 2 bases and the J gene end by 3 bases; junction bases not matched to a gene: 3. Germline V gene lookup returns CDR1 SGHVS and CDR2 FNYEAQ. The whole variable domain, remainder taken from reference TRBV7-6 and TRBJ2-2, is GAGVSQSPRYKVTKRGQDVALRCDPISGHVSLYWYRQALGQGPEFLTYFNYEAQQDKSGLPNDRFSAERPEGSISTLTIQRTEQRDSAMYRCASSLRLAGGDTGELFFGEGSRLTVL.

The V gene is TRBV27, the J gene TRBJ2-5, with TRBD1 matching 8 bases. This CDR3 is 13 amino acids long. The germline gives CDR1 MNHEY, CDR2 SMNVEV (reference sequence). Losses at the gene ends were 6 bases for V and 1 base for J; bases not matched to a gene: 1. CDR3 bases: TGTGCCAGCAGGGGGACAGGCCAAGAGACCCAGTACTTC. Translated, it gives CASRGTGQETQYF.

DNA for the CDR3: TGTGCCAGCAGTCGCAGACTAGCGGGTTACAGCTCCTACAATGAGCAGTTCTTC. This encodes CASSRRLAGYSSYNEQFF. The J gene is TRBJ2-1, the V gene TRBV7-9, with 10 bases fitting TRBD2. In germline, CDR1 is SEHNR, CDR2 FQNEAQ (reference sequence). With 6 bases clipped from V and 0 bases from J, the junction kept 11 bases outside the gene matches. This CDR3 has 18 amino acids. The whole variable domain, filled in from reference TRBV7-9 and TRBJ2-1, reads DTGVSQNPRHKITKRGQNVTFRCDPISEHNRLYWYRQTLGQGPEFLTYFQNEAQLEKSRLLSDRFSAERPKGSFSTLEIQRTEQGDSAMYLCASSRRLAGYSSYNEQFFGPGTRLTVL.

This clone was counted only a few times. The chain has TRBV28 and TRBJ2-1; the match to TRBD1 covers 9 bases. CDR3 length: 15 amino acids. CDR1 and CDR2 from the germline V gene are MDHEN and SYDVKM. V lost 7 bases to trimming and J lost 4 bases; unmatched junction nucleotides: 8. CDR3 residues: CASTLTGGVYNEQFF. The CDR3 nucleotides are TGTGCCAGCACCTTAACAGGGGGCGTTTACAATGAGCAGTTCTTC.